This TCR beta chain was found in a study of cytomegalovirus exposure and HLA in healthy donors. Overall study context: The study placed 80% to 90% of its approximately 360 genotyped donors in the Caucasian-associated ancestry cluster.

Trimming took off 3 bases at V and 2 bases at J, with 10 bases between the two ends. CDR1 and CDR2 from the germline V gene are MDHEN and SYDVKM. The CDR3 is 14 amino acids. The PCR had 60 Vbeta and 13 Jbeta primers. Clones were read by immunoSEQ multiplex PCR, and TCRdb kept only the in-frame ones, dropping some. Its table records under 90,000 clones. Study-wide results and caveats: The study reported that TCR beta sequences accurately predicted HLA-A and HLA-B alleles in most subjects.

Notes on this clone: Its matching antigen is unknown.

Material for sequencing was PBMCs. The receptor was derived from a man aged 45-65 years in good health and CMV-seropositive. The V call is TRBV28, the J call TRBJ1-2, with no clear D. The CDR3 bases are TGTGCCAGCAGTTTTGGCGGGTTCAACTATGGCTACACCTTC. Protein sequence: CASSFGGFNYGYTF.